Listed below are T cell receptor beta chains from one sample, sequenced in a study of beta chain features in type 1 diabetes. The method was immunoSEQ multiplex PCR; TCRdb's version includes in-frame clones alone and lacks a portion of them. Of under 300,000 clones in the sample, around 26% were seen once. Source material: central memory CD4+ T cells from blood. The origin of the receptors is a man younger than 45 in good health. Both conserved end residues are part of each CDR3. D genes are given only for firm matches. The size field is filled for only some rows; it gives once, few, many or a size class.

DNA	CDR3	V	J	size	D
TGTGCCAGCAGCCGACTAGCGGGAGGGGTAGGAAACATTCAGTACTTC	CASSRLAGGVGNIQYF	TRBV28	TRBJ2-4	few	TRBD2
TGTGCCAGCAGTTATCGAAGTATCGGCTATGGCTACACCTTC	CASSYRSIGYGYTF	TRBV6-5	TRBJ1-2	few	-
TGTGCCAGCAGTGGCATCACAGATACGCAGTATTTT	CASSGITDTQYF	TRBV25-1	TRBJ2-3	-	-
TGTGCCAGCAGAGCGGACGTCAGCTCCTACGAGCAGTACTTC	CASRADVSSYEQYF	TRBV2	TRBJ2-7	few	-
TGCGCCAGCAGCTCAGACAGTGGGGCCCGCGAGCAGTACTTC	CASSSDSGAREQYF	TRBV4-3	TRBJ2-7	many	-
TGTGCCAGCAGCCCTCCTTGGAGTAAGAGCTCCTACGAGCAGTACTTC	CASSPPWSKSSYEQYF	TRBV7-9	TRBJ2-7	-	-
TGTGCCAGCAGCAACCCTAGGGGTCAAGGCTACACCTTC	CASSNPRGQGYTF	TRBV7-9	TRBJ1-2	-	-
TGTGCCAGCAGTTCCTGGGACAGTACCGGGGAGCTGTTTTTT	CASSSWDSTGELFF	TRBV6-5	TRBJ2-2	few	TRBD1
TGTGCCAGCAGTTACGATTCCGATACGCAGTATTTT	CASSYDSDTQYF	TRBV6-5	TRBJ2-3	few	-
TGTGCCACCAGCAGAGATCAGGGTACCAGCGAGGAGACCCAGTACTTC	CATSRDQGTSEETQYF	TRBV15	TRBJ2-5	-	-
TGCGCCAGCATTACCCCCAGGGCTAATTCACCCCTCCACTTT	CASITPRANSPLHF	TRBV23-1	TRBJ1-6	few	-
TGTGCCAGCAGCTTAAGGCAGAACACCGGGGAGCTGTTTTTT	CASSLRQNTGELFF	TRBV7-2	TRBJ2-2	-	-
TGTGCCAGCAGCGTGGCTAACAGGGGATATACGCAGTATTTT	CASSVANRGYTQYF	TRBV9	TRBJ2-3	-	TRBD1
TGTGCCAGCAGTTACTCGCGGGGAGTCGAGCAGTACTTC	CASSYSRGVEQYF	TRBV6-5	TRBJ2-7	-	-
TGTGCCAGCAGTCCCTCGGCGGACACTGAAGCTTTCTTT	CASSPSADTEAFF	TRBV27	TRBJ1-1	-	-
TGCGCCAGCACCGTCGACAGGGGCCCGCTTGGACAGTTCTTC	CASTVDRGPLGQFF	TRBV5-1	TRBJ2-1	few	TRBD1
TGTGCCAGCAGCTTAGACTCACAGTCCAATCAGCCCCAGCATTTT	CASSLDSQSNQPQHF	TRBV11-2	TRBJ1-5	-	-
TGCGCCAGCAGCCACGGACAGGGGCGGAATGAGCAGTTCTTC	CASSHGQGRNEQFF	TRBV5-1	TRBJ2-1	once	TRBD1
TGTGCCAGCAGCCTCCTCAATTCACCCCTCCACTTT	CASSLLNSPLHF	TRBV6-1	TRBJ1-6	-	-
TGTGCCAGCAGCTTAGGAGGGACGTACACAGATACGCAGTATTTT	CASSLGGTYTDTQYF	TRBV7-2	TRBJ2-3	-	-
TGTGCCAGCAGCTTCCAGGGGGAGACCCAGTACTTC	CASSFQGETQYF	TRBV13	TRBJ2-5	-	-
TGTGCCTGGAATTCTCCCGGGACAGCTAGCTCCTACGAGCAGTACTTC	CAWNSPGTASSYEQYF	TRBV30	TRBJ2-7	few	TRBD1
TGCGCCAGCAGCCAAGGTGTGGCTGGGGCCAACGTCCTGACTTTC	CASSQGVAGANVLTF	TRBV4-3	TRBJ2-6	-	-
TGTGCCACCAGCAGAGGCGGGGACCCCCGGGAGACCCAGTACTTC	CATSRGGDPRETQYF	TRBV15	TRBJ2-5	-	-
TGTGCCAGCAGCTCGCGCCGGGGAAACGGAGATACGCAGTATTTT	CASSSRRGNGDTQYF	TRBV5-4	TRBJ2-3	few	-
TGTGCCAGCAGCTTCGGACCGGAGAACACCGGGGAGCTGTTTTTT	CASSFGPENTGELFF	TRBV9	TRBJ2-2	few	-
TGTGCCTGGAGTCTTGACACCCACAATGAGCAGTTCTTC	CAWSLDTHNEQFF	TRBV30	TRBJ2-1	few	-
TGTGCCAGCTCAAGGTCAGAAGGGAACCAAGAGACCCAGTACTTC	CASSRSEGNQETQYF	TRBV18	TRBJ2-5	-	-
TGTGCCAGCAGTACTACGGATACGCAGTATTTT	CASSTTDTQYF	TRBV6-6	TRBJ2-3	few	-
TGCGCCAGCAGCCAAGGCTACCCCCCGAATGAGCAGTTCTTC	CASSQGYPPNEQFF	TRBV4-3	TRBJ2-1	once	-
TGTGCCAGCAGCTTAGGGAGTGGGCTCTACGAGCAGTACTTC	CASSLGSGLYEQYF	TRBV11-2	TRBJ2-7	few	-
TGTGCCAGCAGCCCGCGGTCTGGGATCTCCTCCTACGAGCAGTACTTC	CASSPRSGISSYEQYF	TRBV7-6	TRBJ2-7	few	-
TGTGCCAGCAGCTTCTACCGCACAGATACGCAGTATTTT	CASSFYRTDTQYF	TRBV7-2	TRBJ2-3	-	-
TGTGCCTGGACCCGACAGGGGACCGGGGAGCTGTTTTTT	CAWTRQGTGELFF	TRBV30	TRBJ2-2	-	TRBD1
TGTGCCTGGGGTCTTAAGCGTATCGGTGAGCAGTTCTTC	CAWGLKRIGEQFF	TRBV30	TRBJ2-1	once	-
TGTGCCAGCACCCCATCCCAGGGCCACACTGAAGCTTTCTTT	CASTPSQGHTEAFF	TRBV6-5	TRBJ1-1	-	-
TGTGCCACCAGCAGAGCGGGCGCGATCAGCACAGATACGCAGTATTTT	CATSRAGAISTDTQYF	TRBV15	TRBJ2-3	-	-
TGTGCCTGGGGTAAGACACTCGGTGGCTACACCTTC	CAWGKTLGGYTF	TRBV30	TRBJ1-2	-	-
TGTGCCTGGAGGGGGAGTGAGCATCAGCCCCAGCATTTT	CAWRGSEHQPQHF	TRBV30	TRBJ1-5	few	-
TGTGCCAGCTCACCCCCCGGTACAGGCCCGCAGTTCTTC	CASSPPGTGPQFF	TRBV18	TRBJ2-1	few	-
TGTGCCAGCAGCCAAGATCGGGGTGGCGGGAGGCCACGTAAGCAGTTCTTC	CASSQDRGGGRPRKQFF	TRBV14	TRBJ2-1	many	TRBD2
TGTGCCAGCAGGGGACTAGCGGGAGCCTCCTACGAGCAGTACTTC	CASRGLAGASYEQYF	TRBV6-5	TRBJ2-7	many	TRBD2
TGCAGCGTTCCTGACAGGGGGCAAGGCTACACCTTC	CSVPDRGQGYTF	TRBV29-1	TRBJ1-2	-	TRBD1
TGTGCCAGCAGTTACACTCTAGCGGGAGACAATGAGCAGTTCTTC	CASSYTLAGDNEQFF	TRBV6-6	TRBJ2-1	once	TRBD2
TGTGCCAGCAGTGAAGTCAGCACCTACTATGGCTACACCTTC	CASSEVSTYYGYTF	TRBV25-1	TRBJ1-2	-	-
TGTGCCTGGAGTGTACTTTCAGGGACAGATACGCAGTATTTT	CAWSVLSGTDTQYF	TRBV30	TRBJ2-3	-	-
TGTGCCAGCAGTGTTCCGGGGATCCCTGAAGCTTTCTTT	CASSVPGIPEAFF	TRBV25-1	TRBJ1-1	-	-
TGTGCCAGCAGTTCCCATGGTTCCTCGACCGGGGAGCTGTTTTTT	CASSSHGSSTGELFF	TRBV28	TRBJ2-2	few	-
TGTGCCAGCAGCTTCTCTTTGGTTCGGGGGTACAACACTGAAGCTTTCTTT	CASSFSLVRGYNTEAFF	TRBV5-6	TRBJ1-1	-	-
TGCAGCGCGAGAGGGGGGAATGGCAATTCACCCCTCCACTTT	CSARGGNGNSPLHF	TRBV29-1	TRBJ1-6	-	-
TGTGCCAGCAGCGCGGCCTCCACCGGGGAGCTGTTTTTT	CASSAASTGELFF	TRBV9	TRBJ2-2	-	-
TGTGCCGTAGCAGGGGTCCAAGAGACCCAGTACTTC	CAVAGVQETQYF	TRBV7-6	TRBJ2-5	-	-